This T cell receptor beta chain was captured in a study of T cells after yellow fever vaccination. Ten or more counts support this clonotype. The V gene's germline CDR1 is WNHNN and CDR2 SYGVQD (reference sequence). V was cut by 2 bases and J by 5 bases, with 16 bases left in between. This CDR3 has 15 residues. TCRdb re-derived calls from the 5' RACE reads in MiXCR, one entry per CDR3 protein. The table shows 250,000 or so distinct CDR3 sequences, with about 7.1% occurring only once. The source was CD4+ T cells sorted from PBMCs, collected 15 days after the yellow fever booster vaccination. This chain links TRBV10-1 with TRBJ2-7; D tentatively fits TRBD1 or TRBD2 (5 bases each). The origin of this receptor is a man aged 25-45 years who received the YFV17D yellow fever vaccine. The CDR3 coding sequence is TGCGCCAGCAGTGAGAGTACCGGGACCCCCGACGAGCAGTACTTC. Its protein is CASSESTGTPDEQYF.